One and the same sample provided the 9 T cell receptor beta chains below, sequenced in a study of blood T cells in healthy people across ages. Primed by a sample-barcoded 5' primer and a J-beta primer mix, a second PCR proceeded for roughly 6 to 12 cycles. MiXCR, run by TCRdb on the 5' RACE reads, gives a single entry per CDR3 protein. The profile covers around 280,000 distinct CDR3 sequences, with roughly 29% appearing a single time and approximately 29% taken by the ten largest. Sequencing was carried out using blood. These receptors were collected from a woman in her 70s in good health.

The CDR3 nucleotides are TGCAGTGCTCTCGGCGGGGCCGCAGATACGCAGTATTTT. Translation: CSALGGAADTQYF. V and J are TRBV20-1 and TRBJ2-3, with D possibly TRBD2 on 6 matching bases. This CDR3 region has 13 residues. The ends were cut back, 5 bases at V and 4 bases at J, with 13 bases in the middle. Germline V CDR1 and CDR2: DFQATT, SNEGSKA (reference sequence).

As regards this clonotype: At one end the junction does not follow the germline gene, possibly because of a read error. The chain employs TRBV12-3 or TRBV12-4 and TRBJ2-5; D not resolved. The J call may be mistaken, given a closer DNA end match to TRBJ2-1. The CDR3 spans 11 residues. The chain's CDR3 is CAGSFSREQFF. For the CDR3, the DNA is TGTGCCGGCAGTTTCTCACGTGAGCAGTTCTTC.

This clonotype came up a few times. The V and J genes are TRBV20-1 and TRBJ2-7, with TRBD2 matching 13 bases. Per germline, CDR1 DFQATT and CDR2 SNEGSKA (reference sequence). The V gene end was trimmed by 2 bases and the J gene end by 3 bases; junction bases not matched to a gene: 4. This CDR3 has 15 amino acids. Written as DNA, the CDR3 is TGCAGTGCTAGATCCGGGACTAGCGGGGACTACGAGCAGTACTTC. Protein product: CSARSGTSGDYEQYF.

In its sample, this clonotype was seen a few times. The chain is built from TRBV20-1 and TRBJ2-7, with 9 bases fitting TRBD1. The trim removed 5 bases at V and 7 bases at J, leaving 12 bases unmatched. There are 14 residues in the CDR3. CDR1 and CDR2 (germline): DFQATT, SNEGSKA (reference sequence). The CDR3 is CSAHHRTGALEQYF. Here the CDR3 DNA reads TGCAGTGCTCACCATCGGACAGGGGCCCTAGAGCAGTACTTC.

J is TRBJ2-5 and V is TRBV5-4, with D perhaps TRBD1 (6 bases). The CDR3 has 14 amino acids. V lost 5 bases and J 4 bases, leaving 15 bases between the germline ends. Germline V gene lookup returns CDR1 SGHNT and CDR2 YYREEE (reference sequence). CDR3: CASSWQEQGETQYF. The CDR3 nucleotides are TGTGCCAGCAGTTGGCAGGAACAGGGAGAGACCCAGTACTTC.

The chain carries TRBV12-3 or TRBV12-4 and TRBJ2-1, with TRBD2 matching over 14 bases. This CDR3 is 16 amino acids long. The V gene end was trimmed by 7 bases and the J gene end by 9 bases; junction bases not matched to a gene: 11. This CDR3 reads CASNPGTSGSHSEQFF. The CDR3 bases are TGTGCCAGCAACCCCGGGACTAGCGGGAGCCACAGTGAGCAGTTCTTC.

The chain links TRBV28 to TRBJ1-2, with 7 bases that match TRBD1. Germline CDR1 is MDHEN and CDR2 is SYDVKM. This CDR3 contains 12 residues. V dropped 6 bases and J dropped 8; count of bases not matched to a gene: 6. DNA for the CDR3: TGTGCCAGCAGGGGAGGGGGCGGCGGCTACACCTTC. It yields the protein CASRGGGGGYTF.

The chain joins TRBV7-9 to TRBJ1-1; no clear D. Germline-derived CDR1 and CDR2 are SEHNR and FQNEAQ (reference sequence). This CDR3 comprises 12 residues. V lost 7 bases, J lost 10 bases, and 16 bases lay in between. CDR3 DNA: TGTGCCAGCACCTCGGAGATCCGTGGAGCTTTCTTT. This sequence encodes CASTSEIRGAFF.

J is TRBJ2-5 and V is TRBV7-2; 10 nucleotides match TRBD1. The better agreement between TRBJ2-1 and the DNA end casts doubt on the J call. The length of the CDR3 is 17 residues. CDR1 and CDR2 from the germline V gene are SGHTA and FQGNSA. The CDR3: CASSSSLGQGKNSEQFF. As DNA, the CDR3 is TGTGCCAGCAGCTCGAGCCTGGGACAGGGGAAAAACAGTGAGCAGTTCTTC.